Shown below are 9 T cell receptor beta chains from a single sample sequenced in a study of identical twins. TCRdb re-derived calls from the 5' RACE reads in MiXCR, one entry per CDR3 protein. Counted here are 150,000 or so distinct CDR3 sequences, under 4.5% occurring once; the ten biggest clones make up 7.5% to 8.5%. The sequencing input was memory T cells sorted from blood. These receptors all come from a man between 18 and 29 years old in good health.

This clonotype has ten or more counts. The J gene is TRBJ2-1, the V gene TRBV4-2; maybe TRBD2 (5 bases). The germline gives CDR1 LGHNA, CDR2 YNFKEQ. V lost 1 base and J lost 7, with 11 bases in between. The CDR3 is 14 amino acids. The CDR3 DNA reads TGTGCCAGCAGCCAAGTCGGAGGTTTGAATGAGCAGTTCTTC. It is translated as CASSQVGGLNEQFF.

The sample holds many counts of this clonotype. The chain combines TRBV14 with TRBJ2-4, with D perhaps TRBD1 (6 bases). Between the trimmed V and J ends, which lost 4 bases and 7 bases, there was a span of 11 bases. In germline, CDR1 is SGHDN, CDR2 FVKESK. This CDR3 contains 13 residues. The CDR3 DNA reads as TGTGCCAGCAGCCTGCTTAGGGGGAACATTCAGTACTTC. This sequence encodes CASSLLRGNIQYF.

This clonotype was counted at least ten times. The chain is built from TRBV14 and TRBJ1-2; 7 bases line up with TRBD1. Trimming removed 0 bases from V and 8 bases from J; junction bases left unmatched: 9. The length of the CDR3 is 15 residues. The germline CDR1 and CDR2 sequences are SGHDN and FVKESK. In DNA, the CDR3 is TGTGCCAGCAGCCAAGATTCATCGAGGGGGCGAGGCTACACCTTC. Protein sequence: CASSQDSSRGRGYTF. Variable domain in full (rest from reference TRBV14 and TRBJ1-2): EAGVTQFPSHSVIEKGQTVTLRCDPISGHDNLYWYRRVMGKEIKFLLHFVKESKQDESGMPNNRFLAERTGGTYSTLKVQPAELEDSGVYFCASSQDSSRGRGYTFGSGTRLTVV.

This clonotype was seen ten or more times. The chain uses TRBV11-2 and TRBJ2-5; TRBD1 agrees at 11 bases. V gave up 1 base and J gave up 5 bases; unmatched junction bases: 3. The length of the CDR3 is 15 residues. Germline CDR1 SGHAT, CDR2 FQNNGV. DNA of the CDR3: TGTGCCAGCAGCTTAGTCGGGACAGGGGGGGAGACCCAGTACTTC. Its protein product is CASSLVGTGGETQYF.

This clonotype has a count of ten or more. The CDR3 nucleotides are TGCAGTGAGCTTCGGGCTAGCGGCTACAATGAGCAGTTCTTC. This codes for CSELRASGYNEQFF. V gene TRBV20-1 combines with J gene TRBJ2-1, with TRBD2 identical over 7 bases. Unmatched junction bases numbered 9, after V lost 7 bases and J lost 3 bases. From germline, CDR1 is DFQATT and CDR2 SNEGSKA (reference sequence). The CDR3 is 14 residues long.

This clonotype was detected ten times or more. The chain combines TRBV3-1 with TRBJ2-3; D is ambiguous. Germline V lookup: CDR1 LGHDT, CDR2 YNNKEL (reference sequence). The CDR3 contains 15 residues. The V end was cut by 4 bases, the J end by 2 bases, with 13 bases between. The CDR3 DNA follows: TGTGCCAGCAGCCCGACCATAATAGCCACAGATACGCAGTATTTT. Translated: CASSPTIIATDTQYF.

This clonotype was recorded many times. This chain uses TRBV12-3 or TRBV12-4 with TRBJ1-2; unclear D gene. The CDR3 sequence is 15 residues long. The germline V and J ends were trimmed by 3 bases and 4 bases, with 15 bases remaining between them. CDR3 sequence (DNA): TGTGCCAGCAGTTTCGGCCCAGTAGGGATCTATGGCTACACCTTC. Translation: CASSFGPVGIYGYTF.

There are many counts of this clonotype. The rearrangement uses TRBV10-3 and TRBJ1-1, with 11 bases matching TRBD1. CDR3 length: 15 amino acids. The germline CDR1 and CDR2 sequences are ENHRY and SYGVKD. Trimming at V came to 4 bases and at J to 0 bases, leaving 1 base not matched to a gene. The CDR3 sequence is CAISVDRGLNTEAFF. CDR3 nucleotide sequence: TGTGCCATCAGTGTGGACAGGGGGCTGAACACTGAAGCTTTCTTT.

This clonotype was recorded many times. The V gene is TRBV29-1, the J gene TRBJ2-1; D gene ambiguous. The CDR3 is 12 residues long. Trimming pared 6 bases from V and 7 bases from J, leaving 13 bases between. Germline lookup yields CDR1 SQVTM and CDR2 ANQGSEA. In nucleotides, the CDR3 is TGCAGCGTGACTCGACCTTCTAATGAGCAGTTCTTC. The encoded protein is CSVTRPSNEQFF.